This T cell receptor beta chain was found in a study of T cell clonotyping in hematopoietic cell transplantation. Measured with immunoSEQ multiplex PCR; TCRdb has only the in-frame clones, and not every one. The sample shows about 45,000 clones, roughly 80% of them seen only once. The CDR3 spans 16 residues. Trimming removed 1 base from V and 2 bases from J, with 15 bases in between. Germline values: CDR1 LGHNA, CDR2 YSLEER. The sample's time point: recipient sample about 28 days before transplant, after cytoreduction. The clonotype originates from a man between 60 and 70 years old with myelodysplastic syndrome. Some clones in this sample may be carry-over from other donors' samples. The chain is built from TRBV4-3 and TRBJ2-7, with D tentatively TRBD1 (6 bases). The sample consisted of peripheral blood mononuclear cells, taken before stem cell transplant. The CDR3 bases are TGCGCCAGCAGCCAAGTGGATTCACAGGGCGCCTACGAGCAGTACTTC. Translating it yields CASSQVDSQGAYEQYF.